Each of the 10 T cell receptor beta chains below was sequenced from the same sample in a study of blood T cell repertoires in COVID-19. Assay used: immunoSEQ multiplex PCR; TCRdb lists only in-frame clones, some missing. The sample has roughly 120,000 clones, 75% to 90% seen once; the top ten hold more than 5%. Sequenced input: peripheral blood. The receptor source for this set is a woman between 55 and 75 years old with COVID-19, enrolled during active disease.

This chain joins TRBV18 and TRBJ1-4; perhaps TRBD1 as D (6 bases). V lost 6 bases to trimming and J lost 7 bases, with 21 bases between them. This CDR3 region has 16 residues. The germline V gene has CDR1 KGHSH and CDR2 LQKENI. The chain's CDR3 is CASSPYRDTPFEKLFF. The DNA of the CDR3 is TGTGCCAGCTCCCCATACCGGGACACCCCTTTTGAAAAACTGTTTTTT.

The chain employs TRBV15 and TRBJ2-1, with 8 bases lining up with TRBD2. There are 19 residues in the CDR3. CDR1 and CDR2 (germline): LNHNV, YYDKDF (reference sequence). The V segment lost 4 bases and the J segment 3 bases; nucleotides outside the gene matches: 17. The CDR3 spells CATSKSLRTLAVFYNEQFF. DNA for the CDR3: TGTGCCACCAGCAAGTCTCTGAGAACACTAGCGGTCTTCTACAATGAGCAGTTCTTC.

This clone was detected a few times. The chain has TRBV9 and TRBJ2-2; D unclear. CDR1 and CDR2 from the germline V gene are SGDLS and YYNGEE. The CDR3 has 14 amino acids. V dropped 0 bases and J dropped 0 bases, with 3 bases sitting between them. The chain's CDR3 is CASSVVANTGELFF. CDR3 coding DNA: TGTGCCAGCAGCGTAGTAGCGAACACCGGGGAGCTGTTTTTT.

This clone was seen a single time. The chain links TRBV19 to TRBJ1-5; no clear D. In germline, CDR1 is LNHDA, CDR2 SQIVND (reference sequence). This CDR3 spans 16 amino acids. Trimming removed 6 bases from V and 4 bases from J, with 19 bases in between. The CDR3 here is CASSVREGFLNQPQHF. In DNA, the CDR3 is TGTGCCAGTAGCGTCCGGGAAGGATTCTTGAATCAGCCCCAGCATTTT.

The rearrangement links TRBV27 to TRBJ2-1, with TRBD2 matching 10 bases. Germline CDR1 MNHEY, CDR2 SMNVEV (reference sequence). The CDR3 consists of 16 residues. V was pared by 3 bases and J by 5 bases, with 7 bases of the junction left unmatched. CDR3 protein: CASSFLAGAFDNEQFF. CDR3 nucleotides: TGTGCCAGCAGTTTCCTAGCGGGGGCCTTCGACAATGAGCAGTTCTTC.

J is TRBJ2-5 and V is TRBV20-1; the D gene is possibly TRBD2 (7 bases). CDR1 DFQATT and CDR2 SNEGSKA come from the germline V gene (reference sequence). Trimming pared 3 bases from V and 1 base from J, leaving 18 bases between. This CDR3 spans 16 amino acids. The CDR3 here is CSASNPVGGRQETQYF. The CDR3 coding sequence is TGCAGTGCTAGTAATCCGGTGGGGGGGCGCCAAGAGACCCAGTACTTC.

CDR3 nucleotide sequence: TGTGCCAGCAGCCAAGGAGTCGGGGCCTACGAGCAGTACTTC. Its protein is CASSQGVGAYEQYF. The chain is built from TRBV14 and TRBJ2-7; the D gene is possibly TRBD2 (5 bases). Germline V gene sequence: CDR1 SGHDN, CDR2 FVKESK. V lost 1 base and J 2 bases, leaving 9 bases between the germline ends. CDR3 length: 14 amino acids.

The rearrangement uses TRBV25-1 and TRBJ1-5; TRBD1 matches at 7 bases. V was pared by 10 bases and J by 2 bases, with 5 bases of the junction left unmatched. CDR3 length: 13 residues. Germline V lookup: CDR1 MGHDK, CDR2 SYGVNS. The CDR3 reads CATDREGNQPQHF. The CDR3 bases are TGTGCCACCGACAGGGAGGGCAATCAGCCCCAGCATTTT.

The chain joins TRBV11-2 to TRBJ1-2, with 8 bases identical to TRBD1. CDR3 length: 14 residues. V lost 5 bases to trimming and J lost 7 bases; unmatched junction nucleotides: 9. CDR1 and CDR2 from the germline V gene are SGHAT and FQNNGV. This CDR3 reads CASSPSGQGFGYTF. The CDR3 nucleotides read TGTGCCAGCAGCCCTTCTGGACAGGGCTTTGGCTACACCTTC.

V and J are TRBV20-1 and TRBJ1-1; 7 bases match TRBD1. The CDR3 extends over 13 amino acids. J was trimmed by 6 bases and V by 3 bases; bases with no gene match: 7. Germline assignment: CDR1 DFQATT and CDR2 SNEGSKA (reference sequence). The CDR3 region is CSASQGVLAEAFF. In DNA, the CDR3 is TGCAGTGCTAGTCAGGGGGTTTTGGCTGAAGCTTTCTTT.